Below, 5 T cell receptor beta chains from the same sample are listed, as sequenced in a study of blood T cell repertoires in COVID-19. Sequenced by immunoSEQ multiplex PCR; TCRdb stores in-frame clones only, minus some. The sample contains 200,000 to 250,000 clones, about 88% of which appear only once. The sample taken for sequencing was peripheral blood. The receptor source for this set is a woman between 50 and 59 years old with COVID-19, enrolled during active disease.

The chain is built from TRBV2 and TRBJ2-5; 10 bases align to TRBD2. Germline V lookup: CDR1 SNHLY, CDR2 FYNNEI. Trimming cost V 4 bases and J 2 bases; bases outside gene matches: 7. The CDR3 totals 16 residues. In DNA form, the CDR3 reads TGTGCCAGCAGTGGAGTTAGCGGGGGGATTCAAGAGACCCAGTACTTC. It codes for CASSGVSGGIQETQYF.

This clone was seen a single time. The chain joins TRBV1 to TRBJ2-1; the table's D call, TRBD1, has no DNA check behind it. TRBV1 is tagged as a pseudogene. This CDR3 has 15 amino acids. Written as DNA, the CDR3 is TGCACCAGCAGCCAAGAAACAGGGACCTACAATGAGCAGTTCTTC. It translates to CTSSQETGTYNEQFF.

CDR3 region: CASTVYNEQFF. The CDR3 DNA is TGTGCCAGCACTGTGTACAATGAGCAGTTCTTC. The J gene is TRBJ2-1, the V gene TRBV12-3 or TRBV12-4; D gene unclear. This CDR3 has 11 amino acids. With 7 bases removed from V and 4 bases from J, the gap between germline ends came to 5 bases.

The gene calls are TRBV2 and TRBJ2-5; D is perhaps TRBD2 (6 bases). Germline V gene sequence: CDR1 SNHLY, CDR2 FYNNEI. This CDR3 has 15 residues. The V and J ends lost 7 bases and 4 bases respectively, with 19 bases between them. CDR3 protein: CASTEVAGSRETQYF. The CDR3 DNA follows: TGTGCCAGCACCGAAGTTGCGGGATCACGAGAGACCCAGTACTTC.

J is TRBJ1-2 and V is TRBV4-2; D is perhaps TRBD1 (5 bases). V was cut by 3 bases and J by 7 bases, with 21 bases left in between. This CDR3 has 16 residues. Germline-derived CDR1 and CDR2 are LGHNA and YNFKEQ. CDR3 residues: CASSHPSRVDLTGYTF. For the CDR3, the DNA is TGTGCCAGCAGCCATCCTTCCAGGGTGGACCTCACTGGCTACACCTTC.